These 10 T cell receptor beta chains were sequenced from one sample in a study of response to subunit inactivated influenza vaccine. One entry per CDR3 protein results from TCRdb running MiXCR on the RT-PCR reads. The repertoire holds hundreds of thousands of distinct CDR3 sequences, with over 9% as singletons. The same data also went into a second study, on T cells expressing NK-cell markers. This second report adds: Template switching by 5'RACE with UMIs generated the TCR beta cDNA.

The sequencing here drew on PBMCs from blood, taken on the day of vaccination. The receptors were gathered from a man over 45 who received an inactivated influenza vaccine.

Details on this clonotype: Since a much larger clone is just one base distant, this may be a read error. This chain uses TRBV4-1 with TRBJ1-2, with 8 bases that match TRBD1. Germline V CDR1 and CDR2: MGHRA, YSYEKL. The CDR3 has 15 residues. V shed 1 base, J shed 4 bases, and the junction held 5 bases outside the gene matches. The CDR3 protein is CASSQAQGAGYGYTF. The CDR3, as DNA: TGCGCCAGCAGCCAAGCCCAGGGGGCGGGCTATGGCTACACCTTC.

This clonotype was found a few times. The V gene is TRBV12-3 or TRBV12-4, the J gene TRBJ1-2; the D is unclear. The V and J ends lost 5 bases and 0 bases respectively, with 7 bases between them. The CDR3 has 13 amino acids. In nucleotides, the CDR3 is TGTGCCAGCAGTACAGAGCCTAACTATGGCTACACCTTC. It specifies CASSTEPNYGYTF.

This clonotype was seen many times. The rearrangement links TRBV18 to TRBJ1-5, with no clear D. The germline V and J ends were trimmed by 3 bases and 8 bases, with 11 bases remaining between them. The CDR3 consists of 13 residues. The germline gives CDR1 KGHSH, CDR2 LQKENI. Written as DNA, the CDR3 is TGTGCCAGCTCACCGAAGCCGGACGAGCCCCAGCATTTT. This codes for CASSPKPDEPQHF. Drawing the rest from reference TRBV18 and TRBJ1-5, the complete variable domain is NAGVMQNPRHLVRRRGQEARLRCSPMKGHSHVYWYRQLPEEGLKFMVYLQKENIIDESGMPKERFSAEFPKEGPSILRIQQVVRGDSAAYFCASSPKPDEPQHFGDGTRLSIL.

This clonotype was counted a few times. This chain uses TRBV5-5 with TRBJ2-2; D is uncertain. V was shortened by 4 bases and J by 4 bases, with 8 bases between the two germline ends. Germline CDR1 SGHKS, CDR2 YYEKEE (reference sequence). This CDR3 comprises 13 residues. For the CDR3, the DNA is TGTGCCAGCAGCGAGACCGTCACCGGGGAGCTGTTTTTT. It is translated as CASSETVTGELFF. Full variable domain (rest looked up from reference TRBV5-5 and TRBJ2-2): DAGVTQSPTHLIKTRGQQVTLRCSPISGHKSVSWYQQVLGQGPQFIFQYYEKEERGRGNFPDRFSARQFPNYSSELNVNALLLGDSALYLCASSETVTGELFFGEGSRLTVL.

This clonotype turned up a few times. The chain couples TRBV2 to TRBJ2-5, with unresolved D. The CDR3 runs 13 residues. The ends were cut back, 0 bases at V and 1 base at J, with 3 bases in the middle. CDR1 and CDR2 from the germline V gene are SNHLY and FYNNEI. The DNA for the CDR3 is TGTGCCAGCAGTGAAGCCGTCCAAGAGACCCAGTACTTC. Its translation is CASSEAVQETQYF. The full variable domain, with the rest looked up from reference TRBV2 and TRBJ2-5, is EPEVTQTPSHQVTQMGQEVILRCVPISNHLYFYWYRQILGQKVEFLVSFYNNEISEKSEIFDDQFSVERPDGSNFTLKIRSTKLEDSAMYFCASSEAVQETQYFGPGTRLLVL.

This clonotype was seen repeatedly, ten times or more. CDR3 sequence: CATGPTRRDTQYF. The CDR3 DNA follows: TGTGCCACAGGCCCGACTCGAAGAGATACGCAGTATTTT. This chain uses TRBV10-3 with TRBJ2-3; no clear D gene. The CDR3 has 13 amino acids. Germline CDR1 reads ENHRY; CDR2 reads SYGVKD. V shed 10 bases and J shed 5 bases, with 16 bases lying between them.

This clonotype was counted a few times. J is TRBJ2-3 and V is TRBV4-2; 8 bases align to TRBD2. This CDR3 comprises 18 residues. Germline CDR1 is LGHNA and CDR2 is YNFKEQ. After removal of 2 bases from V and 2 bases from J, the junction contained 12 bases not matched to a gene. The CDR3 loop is CASSQRAPQRGYTDTQYF. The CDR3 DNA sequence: TGTGCCAGCAGCCAAAGGGCCCCCCAGCGGGGGTACACAGATACGCAGTATTTT.

CDR3 DNA sequence: TGTGCCAGCAGTTTACCGGGGGCCAGTTCCTATGGCTACACCTTC. This gives the protein CASSLPGASSYGYTF. The chain employs TRBV28 and TRBJ1-2; maybe TRBD1 (6 bases). The CDR3 is 15 residues long. Between the trimmed V and J ends, which lost 2 bases and 4 bases, there was a span of 14 bases. Germline CDR1 reads MDHEN; CDR2 reads SYDVKM.

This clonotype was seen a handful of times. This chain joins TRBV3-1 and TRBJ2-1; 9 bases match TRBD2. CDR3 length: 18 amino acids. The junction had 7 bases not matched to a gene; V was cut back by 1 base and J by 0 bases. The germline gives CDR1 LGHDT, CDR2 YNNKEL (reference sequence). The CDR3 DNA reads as TGTGCCAGCAGCCAAGGGGGGACTAGCCTGAGCTCCTACAATGAGCAGTTCTTC. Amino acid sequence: CASSQGGTSLSSYNEQFF.

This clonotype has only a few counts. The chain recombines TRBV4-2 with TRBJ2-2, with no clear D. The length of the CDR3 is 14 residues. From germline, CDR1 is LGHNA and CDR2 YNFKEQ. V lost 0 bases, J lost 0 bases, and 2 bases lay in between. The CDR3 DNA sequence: TGTGCCAGCAGCCAAGAGGCGAACACCGGGGAGCTGTTTTTT. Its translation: CASSQEANTGELFF.